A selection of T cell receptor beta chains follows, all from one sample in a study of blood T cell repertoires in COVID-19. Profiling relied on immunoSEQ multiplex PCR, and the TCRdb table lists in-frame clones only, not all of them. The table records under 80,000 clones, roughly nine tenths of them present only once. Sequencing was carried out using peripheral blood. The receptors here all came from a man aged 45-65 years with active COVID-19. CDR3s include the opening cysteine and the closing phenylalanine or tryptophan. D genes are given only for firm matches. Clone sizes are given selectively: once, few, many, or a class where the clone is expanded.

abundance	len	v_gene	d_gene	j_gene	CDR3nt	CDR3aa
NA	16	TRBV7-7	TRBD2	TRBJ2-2	TGTGCCAGCAGCCACGGACTAGCGGGCCGCACCGGGGAGCTGTTTTTT	CASSHGLAGRTGELFF
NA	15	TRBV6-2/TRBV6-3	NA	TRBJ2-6	TGTGCCAGCAGTTACGTTAACTCTGGGGCCAACGTCCTGACTTTC	CASSYVNSGANVLTF
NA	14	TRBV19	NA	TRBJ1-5	TGTGCCAGTAGTACTACGGGGGGCATACAGCCCCAGCATTTT	CASSTTGGIQPQHF
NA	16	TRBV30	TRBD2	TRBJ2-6	TGTGCCTGGAGTGCTGGGGGGGACTCTGGGGCCAACGTCCTGACTTTC	CAWSAGGDSGANVLTF
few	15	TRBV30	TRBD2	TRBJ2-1	TGTGCCTGGAGTAGACCGGGACTAGGATACGGGGAGCAGTTCTTC	CAWSRPGLGYGEQFF
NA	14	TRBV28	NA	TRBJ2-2	TGTGCCACCACGGGACACCGGCGGACCGGGGAGCTGTTTTTT	CATTGHRRTGELFF
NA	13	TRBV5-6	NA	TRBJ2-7	TGTGCCAGCGCTCCGGGGGGCGCCTACGAGCAGTACTTC	CASAPGGAYEQYF
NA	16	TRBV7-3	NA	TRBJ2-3	TGTGCCAGCAGCCAAACAACAGGTTGGGGCACAGATACGCAGTATTTT	CASSQTTGWGTDTQYF
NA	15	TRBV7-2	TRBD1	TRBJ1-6	TGTGCCAGCAGCACGAGGACAGGGGATAATTCACCCCTCCACTTT	CASSTRTGDNSPLHF
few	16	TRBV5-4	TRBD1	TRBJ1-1	TGTGCCAGCAGCTCGGGACAGGGCAGGGCGAACACTGAAGCTTTCTTT	CASSSGQGRANTEAFF
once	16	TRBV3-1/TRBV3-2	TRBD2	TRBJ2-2	TGTGCCAGCAGCCAAGAGCCTAGCGGGAGGGCCGGGGAGCTGTTTTTT	CASSQEPSGRAGELFF
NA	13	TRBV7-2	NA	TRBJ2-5	TGTGCCAGCAGCTTCCGGGGATTCGAGACCCAGTACTTC	CASSFRGFETQYF
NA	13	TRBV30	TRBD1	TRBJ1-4	TGTGCCTGGAGTCCGGGGACAGGTGGAAAACTGTTTTTT	CAWSPGTGGKLFF
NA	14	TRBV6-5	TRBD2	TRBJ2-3	TGTGCCAGCAGTTGGGAGCGGGACACAGATACGCAGTATTTT	CASSWERDTDTQYF
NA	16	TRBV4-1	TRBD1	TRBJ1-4	TGCGCCAGCAGCCAAGGACAGGGTCTCGGCAGCGAAAAACTGTTTTTT	CASSQGQGLGSEKLFF
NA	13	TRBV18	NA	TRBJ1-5	TGTGCCAGCTCCTCGGCAGCGGCGCAGCCCCAGCATTTT	CASSSAAAQPQHF